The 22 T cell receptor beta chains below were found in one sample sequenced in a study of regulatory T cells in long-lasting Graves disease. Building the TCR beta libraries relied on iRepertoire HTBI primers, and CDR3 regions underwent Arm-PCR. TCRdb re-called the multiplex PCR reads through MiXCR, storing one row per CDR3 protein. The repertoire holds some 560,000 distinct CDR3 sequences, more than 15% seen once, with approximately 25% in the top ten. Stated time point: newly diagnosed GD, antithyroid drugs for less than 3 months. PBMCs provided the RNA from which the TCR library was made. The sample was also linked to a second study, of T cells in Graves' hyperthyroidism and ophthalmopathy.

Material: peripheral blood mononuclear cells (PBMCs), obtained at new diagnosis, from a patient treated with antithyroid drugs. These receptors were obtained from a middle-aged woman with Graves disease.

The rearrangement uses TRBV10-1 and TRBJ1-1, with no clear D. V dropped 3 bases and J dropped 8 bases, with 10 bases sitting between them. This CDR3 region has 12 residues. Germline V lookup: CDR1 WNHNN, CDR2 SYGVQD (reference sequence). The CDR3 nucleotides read TGCGCCAGCAGTGATCTCACTAAGGAAGCTTTCTTT. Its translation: CASSDLTKEAFF.

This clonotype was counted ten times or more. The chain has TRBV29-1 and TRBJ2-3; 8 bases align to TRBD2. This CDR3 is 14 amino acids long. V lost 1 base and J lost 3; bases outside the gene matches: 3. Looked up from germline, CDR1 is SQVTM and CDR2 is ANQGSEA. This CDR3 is CSVEASGPTDTQYF. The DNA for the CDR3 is TGCAGCGTTGAAGCTAGCGGGCCGACAGATACGCAGTATTTT.

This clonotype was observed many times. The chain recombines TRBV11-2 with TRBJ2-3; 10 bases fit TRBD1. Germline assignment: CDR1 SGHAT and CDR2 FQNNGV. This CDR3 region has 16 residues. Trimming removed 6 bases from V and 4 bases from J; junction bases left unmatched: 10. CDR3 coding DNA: TGTGCCAGCAGTCCTCCCGGGACAGGGGTGGCAGATACGCAGTATTTT. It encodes CASSPPGTGVADTQYF.

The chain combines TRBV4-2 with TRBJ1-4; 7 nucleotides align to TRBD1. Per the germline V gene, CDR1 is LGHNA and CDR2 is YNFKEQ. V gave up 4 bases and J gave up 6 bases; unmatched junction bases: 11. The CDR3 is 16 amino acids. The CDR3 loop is CASSPEVGQLDEKLFF. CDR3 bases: TGTGCCAGCAGCCCGGAGGTGGGACAGCTAGATGAAAAACTGTTTTTT.

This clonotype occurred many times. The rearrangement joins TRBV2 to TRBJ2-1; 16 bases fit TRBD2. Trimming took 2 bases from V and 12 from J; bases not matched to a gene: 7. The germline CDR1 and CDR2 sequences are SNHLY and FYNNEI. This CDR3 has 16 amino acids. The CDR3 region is CASSEMGLAGGPGQFF. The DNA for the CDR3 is TGTGCCAGCAGTGAAATGGGACTAGCGGGGGGGCCGGGGCAGTTCTTC.

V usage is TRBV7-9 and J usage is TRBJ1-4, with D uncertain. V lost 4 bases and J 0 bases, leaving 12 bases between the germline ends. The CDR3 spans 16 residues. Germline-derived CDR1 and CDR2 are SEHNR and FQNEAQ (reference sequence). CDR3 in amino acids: CASSSKRQTTNEKLFF. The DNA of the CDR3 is TGTGCCAGCAGCTCCAAACGACAAACAACTAATGAAAAACTGTTTTTT.

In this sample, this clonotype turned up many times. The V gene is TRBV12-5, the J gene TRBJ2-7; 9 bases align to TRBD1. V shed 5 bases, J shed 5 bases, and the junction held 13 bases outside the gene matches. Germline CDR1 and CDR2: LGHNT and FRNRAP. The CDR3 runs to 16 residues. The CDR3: CASGPPGGTGRDEQYF. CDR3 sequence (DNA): TGTGCTAGTGGTCCTCCCGGCGGGACAGGGAGGGACGAGCAGTACTTC.

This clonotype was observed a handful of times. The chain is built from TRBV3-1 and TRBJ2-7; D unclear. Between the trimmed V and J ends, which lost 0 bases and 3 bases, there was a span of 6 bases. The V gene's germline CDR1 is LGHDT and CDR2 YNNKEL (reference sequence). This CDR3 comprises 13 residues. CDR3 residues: CASSQDLGYEQYF. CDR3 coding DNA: TGTGCCAGCAGCCAAGATCTGGGCTACGAGCAGTACTTC.

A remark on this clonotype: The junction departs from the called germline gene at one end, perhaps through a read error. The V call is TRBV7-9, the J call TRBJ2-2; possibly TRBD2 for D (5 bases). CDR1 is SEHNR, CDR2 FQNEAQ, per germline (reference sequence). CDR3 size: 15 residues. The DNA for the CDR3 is TGTGCCAGCAGGGTGTCGGTGGGGAACACCGGGGAGCTGGTTTTT. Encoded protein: CASRVSVGNTGELVF. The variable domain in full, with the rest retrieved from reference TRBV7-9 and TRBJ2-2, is DTGVSQNPRHKITKRGQNVTFRCDPISEHNRLYWYRQTLGQGPEFLTYFQNEAQLEKSRLLSDRFSAERPKGSFSTLEIQRTEQGDSAMYLCASRVSVGNTGELVFGEGSRLTVL.

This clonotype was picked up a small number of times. The CDR3 spells CASSIDGTTTGELFF. For the CDR3, the DNA is TGTGCCAGTAGTATAGATGGGACCACGACCGGGGAGCTGTTTTTT. The chain uses TRBV19 and TRBJ2-2; the D call may be TRBD1 or TRBD2 (5 bases each). The germline V gene encodes CDR1 LNHDA and CDR2 SQIVND (reference sequence). This CDR3 comprises 15 residues. Trimming took 0 bases from V and 5 from J, leaving 10 bases between them. The complete variable domain, with remaining parts taken from reference TRBV19 and TRBJ2-2, reads DGGITQSPKYLFRKEGQNVTLSCEQNLNHDAMYWYRQDPGQGLRLIYYSQIVNDFQKGDIAEGYSVSREKKESFPLTVTSAQKNPTAFYLCASSIDGTTTGELFFGEGSRLTVL.

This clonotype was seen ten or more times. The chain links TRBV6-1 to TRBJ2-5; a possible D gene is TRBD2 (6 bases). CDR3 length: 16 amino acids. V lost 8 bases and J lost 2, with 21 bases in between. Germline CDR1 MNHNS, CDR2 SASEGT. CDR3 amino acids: CASGPMEGPNQETQYF. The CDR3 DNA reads TGTGCCAGCGGGCCGATGGAGGGGCCCAATCAAGAGACCCAGTACTTC.

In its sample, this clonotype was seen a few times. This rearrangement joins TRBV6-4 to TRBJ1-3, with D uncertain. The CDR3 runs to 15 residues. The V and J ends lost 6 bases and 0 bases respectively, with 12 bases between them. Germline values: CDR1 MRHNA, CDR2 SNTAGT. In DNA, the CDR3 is TGTGCCAGCAGGTGTAATTGGGGCTCTGGAAACACCATATATTTT. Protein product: CASRCNWGSGNTIYF.

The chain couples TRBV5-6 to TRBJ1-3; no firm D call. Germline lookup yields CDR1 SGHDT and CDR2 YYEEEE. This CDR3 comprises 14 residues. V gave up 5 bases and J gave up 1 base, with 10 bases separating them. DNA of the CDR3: TGTGCCAGCAGGACGACACTTTCTGGAAACACCATATATTTT. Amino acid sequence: CASRTTLSGNTIYF.

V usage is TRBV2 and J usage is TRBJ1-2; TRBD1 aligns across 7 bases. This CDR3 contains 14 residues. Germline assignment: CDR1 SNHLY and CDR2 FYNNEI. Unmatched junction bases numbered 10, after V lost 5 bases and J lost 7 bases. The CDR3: CASSLGGDPCGYTF. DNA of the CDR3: TGTGCCAGCAGTTTAGGGGGCGATCCATGTGGCTACACCTTC.

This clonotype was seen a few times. The CDR3 loop is CASSYGQGPSGNTIYF. In DNA, the CDR3 is TGTGCCAGCAGTTATGGACAGGGGCCATCGGGAAACACCATATATTTT. The rearrangement uses TRBV6-5 and TRBJ1-3; TRBD1 agrees at 9 bases. V dropped 3 bases and J dropped 4; count of bases not matched to a gene: 7. The CDR3 is 16 residues long. Germline loops: CDR1 MNHEY, CDR2 SVGAGI.

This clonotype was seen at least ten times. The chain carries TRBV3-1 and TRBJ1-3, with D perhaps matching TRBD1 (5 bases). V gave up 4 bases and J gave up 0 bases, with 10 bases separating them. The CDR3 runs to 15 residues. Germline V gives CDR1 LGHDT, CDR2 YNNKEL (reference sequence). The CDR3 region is CASSRGSTSGNTIYF. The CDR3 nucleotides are TGTGCCAGCAGCCGGGGGTCCACCTCTGGAAACACCATATATTTT.

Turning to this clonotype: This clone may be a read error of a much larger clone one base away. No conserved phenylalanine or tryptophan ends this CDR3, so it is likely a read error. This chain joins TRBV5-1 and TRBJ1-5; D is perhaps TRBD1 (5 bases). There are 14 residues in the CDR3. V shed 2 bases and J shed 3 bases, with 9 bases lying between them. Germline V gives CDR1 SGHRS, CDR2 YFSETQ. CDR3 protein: CASSFDSPNQPQHL. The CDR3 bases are TGCGCCAGCAGCTTTGACAGCCCCAATCAGCCCCAGCATCTT.

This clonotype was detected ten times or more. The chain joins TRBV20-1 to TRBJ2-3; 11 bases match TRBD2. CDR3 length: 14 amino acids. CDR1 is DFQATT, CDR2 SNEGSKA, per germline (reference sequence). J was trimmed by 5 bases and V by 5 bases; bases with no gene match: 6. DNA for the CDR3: TGCAGTGCTTTAGCGGGGGGGCTGAAAGATACGCAGTATTTT. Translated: CSALAGGLKDTQYF.

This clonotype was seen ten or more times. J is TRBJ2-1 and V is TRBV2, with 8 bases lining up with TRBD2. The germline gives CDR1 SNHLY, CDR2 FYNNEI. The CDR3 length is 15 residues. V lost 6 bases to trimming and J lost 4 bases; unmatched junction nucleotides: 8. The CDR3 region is CASRLADLLYNEQFF. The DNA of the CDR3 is TGTGCCAGCAGACTAGCGGACCTTCTATACAATGAGCAGTTCTTC.

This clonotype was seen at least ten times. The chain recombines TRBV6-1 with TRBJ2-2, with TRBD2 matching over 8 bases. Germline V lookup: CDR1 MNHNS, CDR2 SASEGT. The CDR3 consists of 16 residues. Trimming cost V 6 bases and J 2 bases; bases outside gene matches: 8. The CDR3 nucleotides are TGTGCCAGCAGCCAGAGACTAGCGCTTAACACCGGGGAGCTGTTTTTT. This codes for CASSQRLALNTGELFF.

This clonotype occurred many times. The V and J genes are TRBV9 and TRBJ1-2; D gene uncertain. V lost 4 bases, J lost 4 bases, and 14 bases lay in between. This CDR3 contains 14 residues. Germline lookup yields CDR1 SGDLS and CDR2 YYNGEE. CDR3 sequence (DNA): TGTGCCAGCAGCCCTGCCTCCTGGGGCTATGGCTACACCTTC. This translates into CASSPASWGYGYTF.

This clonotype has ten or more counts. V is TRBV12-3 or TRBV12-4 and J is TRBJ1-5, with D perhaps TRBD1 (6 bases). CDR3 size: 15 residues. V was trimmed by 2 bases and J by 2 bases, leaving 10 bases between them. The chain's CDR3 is CASSLRGLGNQPQHF. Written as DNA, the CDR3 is TGTGCCAGCAGTTTAAGGGGGTTGGGCAATCAGCCCCAGCATTTT.